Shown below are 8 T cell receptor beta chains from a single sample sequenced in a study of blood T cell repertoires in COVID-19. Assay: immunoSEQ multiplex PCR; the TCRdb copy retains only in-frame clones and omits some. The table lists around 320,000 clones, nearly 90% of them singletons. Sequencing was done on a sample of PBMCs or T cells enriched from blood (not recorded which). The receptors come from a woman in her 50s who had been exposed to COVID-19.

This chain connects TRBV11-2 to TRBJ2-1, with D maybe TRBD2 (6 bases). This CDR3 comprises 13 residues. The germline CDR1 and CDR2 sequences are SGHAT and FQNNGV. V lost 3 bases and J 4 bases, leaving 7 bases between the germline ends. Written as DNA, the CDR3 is TGTGCCAGCAGCTTTGGACTATACAATGAGCAGTTCTTC. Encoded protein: CASSFGLYNEQFF.

CDR3 sequence: CSVFYRGIEETQYF. In DNA, the CDR3 is TGCAGCGTTTTTTACAGGGGCATCGAGGAGACCCAGTACTTC. The chain is built from TRBV29-1 and TRBJ2-5, with 7 bases matching TRBD1. Germline V gene data show CDR1 as SQVTM and CDR2 as ANQGSEA. CDR3 length: 14 residues. Trimming took 5 bases from V and 5 from J; bases not matched to a gene: 11.

The CDR3 loop reads CASSESGRGRHGYTF. The CDR3 DNA is TGTGCCAGCAGTGAATCGGGCAGGGGGCGACATGGCTACACCTTC. The rearrangement links TRBV6-1 to TRBJ1-2; 8 bases are a match to TRBD1. Per germline, CDR1 MNHNS and CDR2 SASEGT. J was trimmed by 6 bases and V by 2 bases; bases with no gene match: 8. The CDR3 is 15 amino acids.

This CDR3 reads CSVATDSYEQYF. DNA of the CDR3: TGCAGCGTTGCGACAGATTCCTACGAGCAGTACTTC. The rearrangement links TRBV29-1 to TRBJ2-7, with TRBD1 as a possible D gene (5 bases). Germline loops: CDR1 SQVTM, CDR2 ANQGSEA. V lost 4 bases and J 1 base, leaving 8 bases between the germline ends. The CDR3 length is 12 residues.

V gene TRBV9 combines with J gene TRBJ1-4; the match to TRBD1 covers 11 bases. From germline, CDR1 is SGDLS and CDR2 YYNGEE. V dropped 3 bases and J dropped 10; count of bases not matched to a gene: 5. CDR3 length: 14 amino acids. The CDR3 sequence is CASSGPGQGGKLFF. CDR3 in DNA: TGTGCCAGCAGCGGACCGGGACAGGGGGGAAAACTGTTTTTT. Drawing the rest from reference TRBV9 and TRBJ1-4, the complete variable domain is DSGVTQTPKHLITATGQRVTLRCSPRSGDLSVYWYQQSLDQGLQFLIQYYNGEERAKGNILERFSAQQFPDLHSELNLSSLELGDSALYFCASSGPGQGGKLFFGSGTQLSVL.

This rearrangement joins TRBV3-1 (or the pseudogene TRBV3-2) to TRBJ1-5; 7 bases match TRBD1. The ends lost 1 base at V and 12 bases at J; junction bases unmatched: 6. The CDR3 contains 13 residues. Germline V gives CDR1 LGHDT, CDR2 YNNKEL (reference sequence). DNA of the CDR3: TGTGCCAGCAGCCAAGCCCCGACAGGGCTCCAGCATTTT. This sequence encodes CASSQAPTGLQHF.

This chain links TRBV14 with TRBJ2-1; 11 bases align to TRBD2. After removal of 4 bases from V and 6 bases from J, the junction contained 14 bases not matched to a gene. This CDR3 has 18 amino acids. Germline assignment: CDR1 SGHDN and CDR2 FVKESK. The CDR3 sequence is CASSLYSTSGGLSNEQFF. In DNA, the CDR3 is TGTGCCAGCAGCCTATATTCAACTAGCGGGGGATTATCCAATGAGCAGTTCTTC. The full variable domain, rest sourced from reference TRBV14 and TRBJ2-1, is EAGVTQFPSHSVIEKGQTVTLRCDPISGHDNLYWYRRVMGKEIKFLLHFVKESKQDESGMPNNRFLAERTGGTYSTLKVQPAELEDSGVYFCASSLYSTSGGLSNEQFFGPGTRLTVL.

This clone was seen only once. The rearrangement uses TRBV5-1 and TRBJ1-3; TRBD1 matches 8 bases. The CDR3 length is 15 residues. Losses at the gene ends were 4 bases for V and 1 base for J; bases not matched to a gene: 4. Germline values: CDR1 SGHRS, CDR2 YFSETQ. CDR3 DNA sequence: TGCGCCAGCAGCACACAGGGGGGATCTGGAAACACCATATATTTT. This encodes CASSTQGGSGNTIYF.